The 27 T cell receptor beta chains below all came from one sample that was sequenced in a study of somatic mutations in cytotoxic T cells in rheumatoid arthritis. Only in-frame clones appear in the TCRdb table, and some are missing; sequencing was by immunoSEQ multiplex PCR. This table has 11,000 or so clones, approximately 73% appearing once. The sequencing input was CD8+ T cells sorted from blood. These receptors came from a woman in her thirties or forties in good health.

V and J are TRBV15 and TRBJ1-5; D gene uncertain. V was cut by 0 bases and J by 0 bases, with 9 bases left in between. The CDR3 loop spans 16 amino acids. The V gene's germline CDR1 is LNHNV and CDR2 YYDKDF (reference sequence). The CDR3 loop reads CATSREGLLSNQPQHF. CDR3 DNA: TGTGCCACCAGCAGAGAAGGGTTACTTAGCAATCAGCCCCAGCATTTT.

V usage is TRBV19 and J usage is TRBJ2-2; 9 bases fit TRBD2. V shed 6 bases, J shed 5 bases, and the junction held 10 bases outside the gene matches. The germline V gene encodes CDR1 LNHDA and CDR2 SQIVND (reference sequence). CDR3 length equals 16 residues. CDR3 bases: TGTGCCAGTAGCCTGGGACTAGCCTTGAAGACCGGGGAGCTGTTTTTT. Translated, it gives CASSLGLALKTGELFF.

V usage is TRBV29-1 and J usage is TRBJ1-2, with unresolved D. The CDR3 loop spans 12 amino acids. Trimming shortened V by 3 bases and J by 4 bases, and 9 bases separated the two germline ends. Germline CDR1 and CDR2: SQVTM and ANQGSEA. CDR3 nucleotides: TGCAGCGTTGACTCCCCCTCCTATGGCTACACCTTC. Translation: CSVDSPSYGYTF.

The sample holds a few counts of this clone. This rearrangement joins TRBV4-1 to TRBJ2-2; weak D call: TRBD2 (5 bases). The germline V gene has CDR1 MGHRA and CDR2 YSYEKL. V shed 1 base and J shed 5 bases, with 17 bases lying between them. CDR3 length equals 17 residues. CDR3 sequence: CASSQVGGSRWTGELFF. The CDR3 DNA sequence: TGCGCCAGCAGCCAAGTGGGTGGGAGCCGGTGGACCGGGGAGCTGTTTTTT.

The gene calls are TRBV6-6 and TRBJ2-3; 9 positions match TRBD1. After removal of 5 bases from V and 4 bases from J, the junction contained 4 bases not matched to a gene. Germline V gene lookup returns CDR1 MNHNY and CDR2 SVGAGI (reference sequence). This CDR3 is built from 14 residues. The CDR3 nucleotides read TGTGCCAGCAGTACAACAGGGGGCGCAGATACGCAGTATTTT. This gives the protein CASSTTGGADTQYF.

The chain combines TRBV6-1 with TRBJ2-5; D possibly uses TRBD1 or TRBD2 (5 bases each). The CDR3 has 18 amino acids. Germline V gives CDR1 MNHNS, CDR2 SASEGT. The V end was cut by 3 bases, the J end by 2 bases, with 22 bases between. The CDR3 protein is CASSDTTSRDEDQETQYF. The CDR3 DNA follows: TGTGCCAGCAGTGATACTACTTCCCGGGACGAAGATCAAGAGACCCAGTACTTC.

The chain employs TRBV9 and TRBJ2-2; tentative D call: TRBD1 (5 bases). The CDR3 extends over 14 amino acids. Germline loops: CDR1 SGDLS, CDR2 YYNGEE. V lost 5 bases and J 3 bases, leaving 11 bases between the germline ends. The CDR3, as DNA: TGTGCCAGCAGTTGGGGCAGGGACACCGGGGAGCTGTTTTTT. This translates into CASSWGRDTGELFF.

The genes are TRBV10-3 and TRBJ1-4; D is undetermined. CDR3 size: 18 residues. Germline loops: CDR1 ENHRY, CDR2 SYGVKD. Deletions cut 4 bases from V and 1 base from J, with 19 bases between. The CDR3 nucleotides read TGTGCCATCAGTGCGACACCCCAACCATTTAAAACTAATGAAAAACTGTTTTTT. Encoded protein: CAISATPQPFKTNEKLFF.

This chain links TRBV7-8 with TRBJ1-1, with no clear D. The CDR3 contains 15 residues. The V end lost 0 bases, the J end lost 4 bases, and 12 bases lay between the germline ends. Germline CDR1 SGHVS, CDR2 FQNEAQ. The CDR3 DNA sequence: TGTGCCAGCAGCTTAGCGGGCCAGGCTGCCACTGAAGCTTTCTTT. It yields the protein CASSLAGQAATEAFF. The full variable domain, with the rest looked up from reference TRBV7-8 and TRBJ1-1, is GAGVSQSPRYKVAKRGQDVALRCDPISGHVSLFWYQQALGQGPEFLTYFQNEAQLDKSGLPSDRFFAERPEGSVSTLKIQRTQQEDSAVYLCASSLAGQAATEAFFGQGTRLTVV.

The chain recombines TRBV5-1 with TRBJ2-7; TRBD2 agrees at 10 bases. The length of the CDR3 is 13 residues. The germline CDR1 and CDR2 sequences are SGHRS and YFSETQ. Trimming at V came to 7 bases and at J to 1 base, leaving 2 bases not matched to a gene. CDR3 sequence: CASGLAVSYEQYF. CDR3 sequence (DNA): TGCGCCAGCGGACTAGCGGTTTCCTACGAGCAGTACTTC. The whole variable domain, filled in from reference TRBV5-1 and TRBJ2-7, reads KAGVTQTPRYLIKTRGQQVTLSCSPISGHRSVSWYQQTPGQGLQFLFEYFSETQRNKGNFPGRFSGRQFSNSRSEMNVSTLELGDSALYLCASGLAVSYEQYFGPGTRLTVT.

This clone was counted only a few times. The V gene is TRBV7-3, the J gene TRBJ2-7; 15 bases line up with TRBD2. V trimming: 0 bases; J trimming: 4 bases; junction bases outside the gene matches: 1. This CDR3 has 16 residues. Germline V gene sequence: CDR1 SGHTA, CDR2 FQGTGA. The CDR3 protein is CASSLTGLAGGYEQYF. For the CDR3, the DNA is TGTGCCAGCAGCTTAACCGGACTAGCGGGAGGGTACGAGCAGTACTTC.

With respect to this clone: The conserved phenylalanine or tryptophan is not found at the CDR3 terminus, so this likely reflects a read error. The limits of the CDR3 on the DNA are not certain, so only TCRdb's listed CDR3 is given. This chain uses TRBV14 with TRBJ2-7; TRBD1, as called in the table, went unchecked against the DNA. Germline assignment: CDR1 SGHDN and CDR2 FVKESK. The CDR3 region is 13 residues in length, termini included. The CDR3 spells CASSQSRDRDFTL.

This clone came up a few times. CDR3 sequence: CASSQKAAGAVYGYTF. The CDR3, as DNA: TGTGCCAGCAGCCAAAAGGCGGCAGGGGCCGTTTATGGCTACACCTTC. The chain employs TRBV7-9 and TRBJ1-2, with a possible D match to TRBD1 (6 bases). V lost 5 bases and J 5 bases, leaving 21 bases between the germline ends. The CDR3 spans 16 residues. From germline, CDR1 is SEHNR and CDR2 FQNEAQ (reference sequence).

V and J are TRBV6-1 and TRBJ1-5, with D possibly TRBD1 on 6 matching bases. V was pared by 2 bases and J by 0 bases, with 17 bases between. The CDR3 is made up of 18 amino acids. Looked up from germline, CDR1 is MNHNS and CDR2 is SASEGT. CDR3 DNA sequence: TGTGCCAGCAGTGAATCGGGTATGCGGGGGCATAGCAATCAGCCCCAGCATTTT. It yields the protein CASSESGMRGHSNQPQHF.

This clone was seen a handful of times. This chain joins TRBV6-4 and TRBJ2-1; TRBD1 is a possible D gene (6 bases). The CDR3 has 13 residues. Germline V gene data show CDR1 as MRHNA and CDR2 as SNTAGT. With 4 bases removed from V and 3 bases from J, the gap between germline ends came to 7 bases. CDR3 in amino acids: CASSGQDYNEQFF. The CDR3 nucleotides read TGTGCCAGCAGTGGACAGGACTACAATGAGCAGTTCTTC.

The CDR3 spells CASSIPGQRRETQYF. DNA of the CDR3: TGTGCCAGTAGTATCCCGGGACAGAGGCGGGAGACCCAGTACTTC. This sequence joins TRBV19 and TRBJ2-5; TRBD1 matches at 7 bases. CDR3 size: 15 residues. The germline V gene has CDR1 LNHDA and CDR2 SQIVND (reference sequence). Trimming took 3 bases from V and 5 from J; bases not matched to a gene: 9.

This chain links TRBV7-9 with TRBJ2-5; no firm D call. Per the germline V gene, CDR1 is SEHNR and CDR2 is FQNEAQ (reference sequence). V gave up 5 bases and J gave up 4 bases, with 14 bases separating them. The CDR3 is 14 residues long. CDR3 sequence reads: CASSPYSVTETQYF. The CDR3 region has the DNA TGTGCCAGCAGCCCCTATTCTGTTACAGAGACCCAGTACTTC.

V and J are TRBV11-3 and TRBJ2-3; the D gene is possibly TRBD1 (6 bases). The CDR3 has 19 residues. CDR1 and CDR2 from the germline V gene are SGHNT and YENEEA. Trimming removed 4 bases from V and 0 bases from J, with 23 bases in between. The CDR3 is CASSSTRTGSPSSTDTQYF. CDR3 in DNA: TGTGCCAGCAGCTCGACCCGCACAGGGTCACCTTCGAGCACAGATACGCAGTATTTT.

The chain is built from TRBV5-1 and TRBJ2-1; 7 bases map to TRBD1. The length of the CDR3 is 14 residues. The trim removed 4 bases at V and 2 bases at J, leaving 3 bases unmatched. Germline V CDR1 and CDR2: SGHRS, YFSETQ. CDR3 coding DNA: TGCGCCAGCAGCGATGGGACAGCCTACAATGAGCAGTTCTTC. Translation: CASSDGTAYNEQFF.

In DNA, the CDR3 is TGTGCCAGCAGTGAACAGGGTGTGATGCATTCACCCCTCCACTTT. As protein: CASSEQGVMHSPLHF. The chain uses TRBV25-1 and TRBJ1-6, with D perhaps matching TRBD1 (5 bases). V lost 2 bases, J lost 8 bases, and 13 bases lay in between. The CDR3 runs to 15 residues. Per germline, CDR1 MGHDK and CDR2 SYGVNS.

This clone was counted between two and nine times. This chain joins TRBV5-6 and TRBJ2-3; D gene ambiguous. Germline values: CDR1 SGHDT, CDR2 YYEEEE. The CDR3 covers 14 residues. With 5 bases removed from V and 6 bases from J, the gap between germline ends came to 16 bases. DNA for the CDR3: TGTGCCAGCAGGCCCGACACGCTAATTGATACGCAGTATTTT. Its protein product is CASRPDTLIDTQYF.

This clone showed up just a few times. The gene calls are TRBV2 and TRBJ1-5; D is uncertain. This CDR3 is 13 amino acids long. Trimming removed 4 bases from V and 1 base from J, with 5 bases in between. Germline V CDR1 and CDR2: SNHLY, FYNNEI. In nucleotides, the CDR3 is TGTGCCAGCAGTGTCAGCAGCAATCAGCCCCAGCATTTT. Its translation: CASSVSSNQPQHF.

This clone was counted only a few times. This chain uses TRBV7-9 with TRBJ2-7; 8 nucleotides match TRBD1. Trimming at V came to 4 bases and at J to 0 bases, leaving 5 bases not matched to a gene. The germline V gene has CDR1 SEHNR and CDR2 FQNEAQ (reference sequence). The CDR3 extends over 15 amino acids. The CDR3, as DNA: TGTGCCAGCAGCTCCTGGCAGGGGGCCTCCTACGAGCAGTACTTC. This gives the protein CASSSWQGASYEQYF.

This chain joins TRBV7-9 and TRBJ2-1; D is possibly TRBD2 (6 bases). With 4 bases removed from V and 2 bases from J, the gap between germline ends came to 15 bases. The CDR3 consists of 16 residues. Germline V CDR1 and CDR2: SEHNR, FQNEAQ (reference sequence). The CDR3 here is CASSSPLAPPYNEQFF. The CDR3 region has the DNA TGTGCCAGCAGCTCACCTCTAGCGCCACCCTACAATGAGCAGTTCTTC. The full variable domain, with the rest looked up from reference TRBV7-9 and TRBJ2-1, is DTGVSQNPRHKITKRGQNVTFRCDPISEHNRLYWYRQTLGQGPEFLTYFQNEAQLEKSRLLSDRFSAERPKGSFSTLEIQRTEQGDSAMYLCASSSPLAPPYNEQFFGPGTRLTVL.

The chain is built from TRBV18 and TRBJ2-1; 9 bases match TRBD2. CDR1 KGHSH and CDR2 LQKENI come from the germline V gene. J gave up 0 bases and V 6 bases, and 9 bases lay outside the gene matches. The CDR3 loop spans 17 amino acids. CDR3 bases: TGTGCCAGCTCGCATCAGCGGGGGGCTAGCTCCTACAATGAGCAGTTCTTC. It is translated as CASSHQRGASSYNEQFF.

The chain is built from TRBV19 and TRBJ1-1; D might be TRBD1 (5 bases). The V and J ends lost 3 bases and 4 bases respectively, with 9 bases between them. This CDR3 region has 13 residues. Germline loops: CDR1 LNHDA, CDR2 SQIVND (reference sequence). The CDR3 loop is CASSMAGGTEAFF. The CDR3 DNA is TGTGCCAGTAGTATGGCTGGGGGCACTGAAGCTTTCTTT.

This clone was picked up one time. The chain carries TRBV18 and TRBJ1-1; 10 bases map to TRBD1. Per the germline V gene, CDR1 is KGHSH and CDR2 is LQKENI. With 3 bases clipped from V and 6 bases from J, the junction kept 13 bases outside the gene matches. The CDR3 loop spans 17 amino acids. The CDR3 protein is CASSPTGGADWFAEAFF. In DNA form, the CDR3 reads TGTGCCAGCTCACCGACAGGGGGCGCAGATTGGTTCGCTGAAGCTTTCTTT.